The rows below give T cell receptor beta chains drawn from one sample of a study of cytomegalovirus exposure and HLA in healthy donors. Clones were sequenced by immunoSEQ multiplex PCR, and TCRdb holds only the in-frame ones, with some missing. The table records around 150,000 clones, roughly 88% of them present only once. The source material was PBMCs. The receptor source for this set is a man in his forties or fifties in good health and CMV-seropositive. Each CDR3 is given with its conserved first and last residue. D genes are given only for firm matches. A row's size may be missing; if present it is once, few, many or a size class.

>TRBJ1-5|TRBV18|.|.
TGTGCCAGCTCACCAGGACGCGGGAGCAATCAGCCCCAGCATTTT
CASSPGRGSNQPQHF
>TRBJ1-1|TRBV4-1|.|.
TGCGCCAGCAGCCAAGGACAGCTGAACACTGAAGCTTTCTTT
CASSQGQLNTEAFF
>TRBJ1-1|TRBV19|TRBD1|.
TGTGCCAGTAGGGGACAGTTGAACACTGAAGCTTTCTTT
CASRGQLNTEAFF
>TRBJ2-1|TRBV10-3|.|.
TGTGCCATCGGTTTGGGGGGTAAGGCGGACAATGAGCAGTTCTTC
CAIGLGGKADNEQFF
>TRBJ2-2|TRBV18|.|.
TGTGCCAGCTCGGGCCAGACGAACACCGGGGAGCTGTTTTTT
CASSGQTNTGELFF
>TRBJ1-4|TRBV6-5|.|once
TGTGCCAGCAAGAAACGACGGGCAACTAATGAAAAACTGTTTTTT
CASKKRRATNEKLFF
>TRBJ2-2|TRBV4-1|TRBD1|.
TGCGCCAGCAGCCTTAGACAGGGTGGGAACACCGGGGAGCTGTTTTTT
CASSLRQGGNTGELFF
>TRBJ1-5|TRBV27|.|.
TGTGCCAGCACCGCTATGGGGGCCGGCCAGCCCCAGCATTTT
CASTAMGAGQPQHF
>TRBJ1-3|TRBV9|TRBD1|.
TGTGCCAGCAGCTCCGGGAGGGGGCTTGGAAACACCATATATTTT
CASSSGRGLGNTIYF
>TRBJ2-1|TRBV11-3|TRBD2|.
TGTGCCAGCAGCCCTAGGACTAGCGGGGCCTACAATGAGCAGTTCTTC
CASSPRTSGAYNEQFF
>TRBJ2-1|TRBV7-6|.|.
TGTGCCAGCAGACCCCAGGCAGGGGTCAATGAGCAGTTCTTC
CASRPQAGVNEQFF
>TRBJ1-4|TRBV5-1|TRBD1|few
TGCGCCAGCAGCTTGGGAAGTGGACAGGCCTCCGCTGAAAAACTGTTTTTT
CASSLGSGQASAEKLFF
>TRBJ2-3|TRBV7-8|.|.
TGTGCCAACAGCTTAGGGGGGCAGGGAGATACGCAGTATTTT
CANSLGGQGDTQYF
>TRBJ2-2|TRBV2|.|.
TGTGCCAGTAGGGAGCAATTCACCGGGGAGCTGTTTTTT
CASREQFTGELFF
>TRBJ2-3|TRBV30|TRBD2|.
TGTGCCTGGAAGGCGGGAGCGGGAGGGCACAATACGCAGTATTTT
CAWKAGAGGHNTQYF
>TRBJ2-3|TRBV5-1|.|.
TGCGCCAGCAGCTTGGGAGCTAAACCCACAGATACGCAGTATTTT
CASSLGAKPTDTQYF
>TRBJ2-5|TRBV4-1|.|.
TGCGCCAGCAGCCAAGAGGAGGCCCGGGGGTCTCAAGAGACCCAGTACTTC
CASSQEEARGSQETQYF
>TRBJ2-3|TRBV27|TRBD1|.
TGTGCCAGCAGTTCAAACAGGGGTCGGGATACGCAGTATTTT
CASSSNRGRDTQYF
>TRBJ2-1|TRBV5-4|TRBD2|.
TGTGCCAGCAGCAGGGGGGGTAGCGGGAGAGGTAGCAATGAGCAGTTCTTC
CASSRGGSGRGSNEQFF
>TRBJ1-1|TRBV12-5|.|few
TGTGCTAGTGGTTTGGTCGGGGAAGCTTTCTTT
CASGLVGEAFF
>TRBJ2-1|TRBV6-6|TRBD2|.
TGTGCCAGCAGCGAACTAGCGTTATCCTACAATGAGCAGTTCTTC
CASSELALSYNEQFF
>TRBJ2-3|TRBV11-2|TRBD1|.
TGTGCCAGCAGCCCAGACAGGGGCATAGGGCCAGATACGCAGTATTTT
CASSPDRGIGPDTQYF
>TRBJ1-1|TRBV11-2|.|.
TGTGCCAGCAGCCCCGCGGGATCTGTAGCTTTCTTT
CASSPAGSVAFF
>TRBJ1-1|TRBV14|.|.
TGTGCCAGCAGCCCAAATACCGCGGGGGCGAAGGCTTTCTTT
CASSPNTAGAKAFF
>TRBJ1-5|TRBV6-1|TRBD1|.
TGTGCCAGCAGAGAGACAGGGGACAGCAATCAGCCCCAGCATTTT
CASRETGDSNQPQHF
>TRBJ2-5|TRBV6-5|TRBD1|.
TGTGCCACCTCTGACAGGGGGGAGACCCAGTACTTC
CATSDRGETQYF
>TRBJ2-3|TRBV6-1|.|.
TGTGCCAGCGATACTAACGGGGGGCCCGCAGATACGCAGTATTTT
CASDTNGGPADTQYF
>TRBJ2-3|TRBV29-1|.|.
TGCAGCGTAGTAGTCCTAGTCCTTTCTAGCACAGATACGCAGTATTTT
CSVVVLVLSSTDTQYF
>TRBJ2-1|TRBV5-6|.|.
TGTGCCAGCAGCTCCAACTTGGGGGGTACTGAGCAGTTCTTC
CASSSNLGGTEQFF
>TRBJ2-1|TRBV27|TRBD2|.
TGTGCCAGCAGTTTACTCTTACTAGCGGGAGGGCCTACTGCGGAGCATGAGCAGTTCTTC
CASSLLLLAGGPTAEHEQFF
>TRBJ2-4|TRBV7-9|.|once
TGTGCCAGCAGCCCGGCCTGGGGGCTAGCCAAAAACATTCAGTACTTC
CASSPAWGLAKNIQYF
>TRBJ1-2|TRBV11-2|.|.
TGTGCCAGCAGCTATCAAGGACAAGGGGGATATGGCTACACCTTC
CASSYQGQGGYGYTF